The 8 T cell receptor beta chains given below trace back to one sample, sequenced in a study of shared clonotypes between healthy human individuals. Terminally differentiated effector memory CD45RA+ cells were excluded from the naive CD8 cells, which were CD45RO-negative and positively selected for CCR7. Data came from immunoSEQ multiplex PCR; TCRdb stores just in-frame clones and leaves some out. Among some 2 million clones listed, about 95% were seen once. Sequenced: naive CD8+ T cells sorted from blood. These TCRs come from a man younger than 35 in good health.

The V call is TRBV9, the J call TRBJ2-5; 9 nucleotides line up with TRBD1. Germline V gene data show CDR1 as SGDLS and CDR2 as YYNGEE. Trimming removed 0 bases from V and 5 bases from J; junction bases left unmatched: 2. There are 14 residues in the CDR3. The CDR3 here is CASSVDRGRETQYF. DNA for the CDR3: TGTGCCAGCAGCGTAGACAGGGGGCGGGAGACCCAGTACTTC.

The chain links TRBV4-1 to TRBJ2-7, with TRBD1 matching 9 bases. V lost 4 bases, J lost 3 bases, and 7 bases stayed unmatched. The CDR3 length is 15 residues. CDR1 MGHRA and CDR2 YSYEKL come from the germline V gene. CDR3 residues: CASSPRDREFYEQYF. CDR3 DNA: TGCGCCAGCAGCCCGAGGGACAGGGAGTTCTACGAGCAGTACTTC.

About this clone: Distinct nucleotide sequences in the sample also encode this CDR3. V gene TRBV19 combines with J gene TRBJ2-7; 8 bases agree with TRBD1. CDR1 and CDR2 from the germline V gene are LNHDA and SQIVND (reference sequence). The length of the CDR3 is 14 residues. J lost 1 base, V lost 3 bases, and 2 bases had no gene match. The DNA for the CDR3 is TGTGCCAGTAGTATTGGGACAGGTTCCTACGAGCAGTACTTC. Translation: CASSIGTGSYEQYF.

The CDR3 DNA sequence: TGTGCCAGCAGGGCGCAAGAGACCCAGTACTTC. This encodes CASRAQETQYF. The rearrangement joins TRBV6-1 to TRBJ2-5; D is unclear. Trimming left V 6 bases short and J 2 bases short, with 4 bases between. Germline values: CDR1 MNHNS, CDR2 SASEGT. There are 11 residues in the CDR3.

Only a few counts were recorded for this clone. The CDR3 region is CASSIGVSREQYF. The CDR3 DNA is TGTGCCAGCAGTATCGGGGTCTCGAGGGAGCAGTACTTC. The gene calls are TRBV27 and TRBJ2-7; D is perhaps TRBD2 (5 bases). The CDR3 has 13 amino acids. Trimming removed 5 bases at V and 7 bases at J, with 15 bases between. In germline, CDR1 is MNHEY, CDR2 SMNVEV (reference sequence).

The chain carries TRBV4-1 and TRBJ2-7; D gene unclear. Between the trimmed V and J ends, which lost 0 bases and 9 bases, there was a span of 12 bases. This CDR3 comprises 13 residues. CDR1 is MGHRA, CDR2 YSYEKL, per germline. CDR3 sequence reads: CASSQDRAGPQYF. Written as DNA, the CDR3 is TGCGCCAGCAGCCAAGATAGGGCAGGACCGCAGTACTTC.

This sequence joins TRBV10-1 and TRBJ2-3, with TRBD2 identical over 8 bases. In germline, CDR1 is WNHNN, CDR2 SYGVQD (reference sequence). With 8 bases clipped from V and 4 bases from J, the junction kept 8 bases outside the gene matches. The CDR3 loop spans 14 amino acids. DNA of the CDR3: TGCGCCAGCTCGGTTGCGGGGGGACCAGATACGCAGTATTTT. Translating gives CASSVAGGPDTQYF.

V is TRBV7-8 and J is TRBJ1-2, with D possibly being TRBD1 (5 bases). The CDR3 extends over 16 amino acids. Germline V gene sequence: CDR1 SGHVS, CDR2 FQNEAQ. V lost 5 bases and J lost 6, with 22 bases in between. DNA of the CDR3: TGTGCCAGCAGCCTAGAATTATTAGGGGTAACGGATGGCTACACCTTC. Translation: CASSLELLGVTDGYTF.